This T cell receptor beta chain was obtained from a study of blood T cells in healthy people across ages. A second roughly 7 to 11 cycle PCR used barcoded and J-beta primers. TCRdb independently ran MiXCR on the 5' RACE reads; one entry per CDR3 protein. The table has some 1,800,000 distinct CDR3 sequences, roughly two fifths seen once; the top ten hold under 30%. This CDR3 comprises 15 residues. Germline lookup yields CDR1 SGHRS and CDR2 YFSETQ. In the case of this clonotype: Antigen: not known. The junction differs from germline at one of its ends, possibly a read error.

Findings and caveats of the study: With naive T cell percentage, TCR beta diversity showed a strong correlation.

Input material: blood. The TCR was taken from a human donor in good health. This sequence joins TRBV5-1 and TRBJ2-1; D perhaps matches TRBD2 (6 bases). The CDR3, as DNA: TGCGCCAGCTGCTTGGGAGGCTACACCTACAATGAGCAGTTCTTC. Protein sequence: CASCLGGYTYNEQFF.